The rows below give T cell receptor beta chains drawn from one sample of a study of T cell repertoires in cytomegalovirus infection. TCRdb re-called the reads with MiXCR, one entry per CDR3 protein. Of fewer than 950,000 distinct CDR3 sequences detected, roughly 33% appear once; the ten largest clones hold roughly an eighth. These receptors have no identified antigens. The material sequenced was cultured CD8+ T cells from PBMCs, taken from culture after CMV antigen stimulation. The receptors here all came from a human donor in good health (CMV status not recorded). Some clones in this sample may be carry-over from other donors' samples. Both conserved end residues are part of each CDR3. The D gene is left open where the match is weak. Some rows have no size entry. The others give once, few or many, or a class for an expanded clone.

d_call,v_call,j_call,clone_size,cdr3_aa,cdr3_nt
TRBD1,TRBV29-1,TRBJ1-1,NA,CSAEQGWSTEAFF,TGCAGCGCTGAACAGGGGTGGAGCACTGAAGCTTTCTTT
NA,TRBV7-2,TRBJ2-1,NA,CASSLLIHNEQFF,TGTGCCAGCAGCTTACTTATTCACAATGAGCAGTTCTTC
TRBD1,TRBV6-1,TRBJ2-1,few,CASSDGTGNHEQFF,TGTGCCAGCAGTGATGGGACAGGGAATCATGAGCAGTTCTTC
TRBD1,TRBV7-9,TRBJ1-6,many,CASRRNPGQGDSPLHF,TGTGCCAGCAGACGTAACCCGGGACAGGGGGATTCACCCCTCCACTTT
NA,TRBV4-3,TRBJ1-4,NA,CASSQESFDEKLFF,TGCGCCAGCAGCCAAGAGAGCTTTGATGAAAAACTGTTTTTT
TRBD1,TRBV7-8,TRBJ2-1,many,CASSITGAGGNEQFF,TGTGCCAGCAGCATAACCGGAGCAGGGGGCAATGAGCAGTTCTTC
TRBD1,TRBV20-1,TRBJ2-5,NA,CSARVMSGTGGRKPQYF,TGCAGTGCTAGAGTAATGAGCGGGACAGGGGGGCGGAAGCCCCAGTACTTC
TRBD1,TRBV6-2/TRBV6-3,TRBJ1-6,few,CASSAGQGGSPLHF,TGTGCCAGCAGCGCGGGACAGGGAGGTTCACCCCTCCACTTT
NA,TRBV15,TRBJ2-1,few,CATSIRRDSYNEQFF,TGTGCCACCAGCATCCGGAGGGACTCCTACAATGAGCAGTTCTTC
NA,TRBV12-3/TRBV12-4,TRBJ1-2,many,CASSPGSGYGYTF,TGTGCCAGCAGTCCGGGCAGCGGCTATGGCTACACCTTC
TRBD1,TRBV6-6,TRBJ2-1,few,CASSVVPGQANEQFF,TGTGCCAGCAGTGTAGTCCCGGGACAGGCGAATGAGCAGTTCTTC
NA,TRBV5-6,TRBJ2-7,few,CASSLVIPYEQYF,TGTGCCAGCAGCTTGGTTATCCCCTACGAGCAGTACTTC
NA,TRBV7-9,TRBJ2-2,NA,CASIQTRQATGELFF,TGTGCCAGCATCCAAACAAGACAGGCTACCGGGGAGCTGTTTTTT
NA,TRBV7-6,TRBJ2-5,few,CASTLPYQETQYF,TGTGCCAGCACCCTTCCGTACCAAGAGACCCAGTACTTC
TRBD1,TRBV6-1,TRBJ1-3,few,CASSEDGTGGNTIYF,TGTGCCAGCAGTGAAGACGGGACAGGGGGAAACACCATATATTTT
NA,TRBV24-1,TRBJ2-7,few,CATRLDRIPYEQYF,TGTGCCACCAGATTAGACAGGATACCCTACGAGCAGTACTTC
NA,TRBV7-3,TRBJ2-6,NA,CASSFLPGTGANVLTF,TGTGCCAGCAGCTTTCTCCCGGGGACTGGGGCCAACGTCCTGACTTTC
TRBD2,TRBV6-1,TRBJ2-5,NA,CASFGLAGFQYF,TGTGCCAGCTTCGGACTAGCGGGGTTTCAGTACTTC
NA,TRBV27,TRBJ2-3,NA,CASSSRDGYTDTQYF,TGTGCCAGCAGTTCCCGGGACGGGTACACGGATACGCAGTATTTT
TRBD1,TRBV20-1,TRBJ1-1,NA,CSARPGTVEAFF,TGCAGTGCTAGACCTGGGACAGTCGAAGCTTTCTTT
TRBD1,TRBV12-3/TRBV12-4,TRBJ1-4,few,CASSFWTGGAEPGEKLFF,TGTGCCAGCAGTTTCTGGACAGGGGGCGCGGAACCCGGTGAAAAACTGTTTTTT
TRBD1,TRBV13,TRBJ1-1,once,CASSSQGAPNTEAFF,TGTGCCAGCAGCTCACAGGGGGCTCCGAACACTGAAGCTTTCTTT
NA,TRBV5-1,TRBJ1-1,few,CASSLEWGREAFF,TGCGCCAGCAGCTTGGAGTGGGGGCGTGAAGCTTTCTTT
TRBD2,TRBV19,TRBJ2-1,NA,CASSSHGGDPYNEQFF,TGTGCCAGTAGTAGTCACGGGGGGGACCCCTACAATGAGCAGTTCTTC
NA,TRBV27,TRBJ2-4,NA,CASSPPGLLAKNIQYF,TGTGCCAGCAGTCCCCCGGGACTCCTAGCCAAAAACATTCAGTACTTC
NA,TRBV11-2,TRBJ2-5,NA,CASSLVPPSMAQETQYF,TGTGCCAGCAGCTTAGTACCGCCTAGCATGGCGCAAGAGACCCAGTACTTC
TRBD2,TRBV6-2/TRBV6-3,TRBJ2-5,NA,CASRSPLAGSGETQYF,TGTGCCAGCCGTTCCCCACTAGCGGGGTCGGGAGAGACCCAGTACTTC
NA,TRBV2,TRBJ1-1,few,CASSDPGSGNTEAFF,TGTGCCAGCAGCGATCCTGGGTCGGGGAACACTGAAGCTTTCTTT
NA,TRBV19,TRBJ1-2,few,CASSIAPQTTEIYGYTF,TGTGCCAGTAGTATAGCTCCCCAGACGACCGAAATCTATGGCTACACCTTC
NA,TRBV27,TRBJ1-1,few,CASRKGPSEAFF,TGTGCCAGCAGAAAGGGGCCATCTGAAGCTTTCTTT